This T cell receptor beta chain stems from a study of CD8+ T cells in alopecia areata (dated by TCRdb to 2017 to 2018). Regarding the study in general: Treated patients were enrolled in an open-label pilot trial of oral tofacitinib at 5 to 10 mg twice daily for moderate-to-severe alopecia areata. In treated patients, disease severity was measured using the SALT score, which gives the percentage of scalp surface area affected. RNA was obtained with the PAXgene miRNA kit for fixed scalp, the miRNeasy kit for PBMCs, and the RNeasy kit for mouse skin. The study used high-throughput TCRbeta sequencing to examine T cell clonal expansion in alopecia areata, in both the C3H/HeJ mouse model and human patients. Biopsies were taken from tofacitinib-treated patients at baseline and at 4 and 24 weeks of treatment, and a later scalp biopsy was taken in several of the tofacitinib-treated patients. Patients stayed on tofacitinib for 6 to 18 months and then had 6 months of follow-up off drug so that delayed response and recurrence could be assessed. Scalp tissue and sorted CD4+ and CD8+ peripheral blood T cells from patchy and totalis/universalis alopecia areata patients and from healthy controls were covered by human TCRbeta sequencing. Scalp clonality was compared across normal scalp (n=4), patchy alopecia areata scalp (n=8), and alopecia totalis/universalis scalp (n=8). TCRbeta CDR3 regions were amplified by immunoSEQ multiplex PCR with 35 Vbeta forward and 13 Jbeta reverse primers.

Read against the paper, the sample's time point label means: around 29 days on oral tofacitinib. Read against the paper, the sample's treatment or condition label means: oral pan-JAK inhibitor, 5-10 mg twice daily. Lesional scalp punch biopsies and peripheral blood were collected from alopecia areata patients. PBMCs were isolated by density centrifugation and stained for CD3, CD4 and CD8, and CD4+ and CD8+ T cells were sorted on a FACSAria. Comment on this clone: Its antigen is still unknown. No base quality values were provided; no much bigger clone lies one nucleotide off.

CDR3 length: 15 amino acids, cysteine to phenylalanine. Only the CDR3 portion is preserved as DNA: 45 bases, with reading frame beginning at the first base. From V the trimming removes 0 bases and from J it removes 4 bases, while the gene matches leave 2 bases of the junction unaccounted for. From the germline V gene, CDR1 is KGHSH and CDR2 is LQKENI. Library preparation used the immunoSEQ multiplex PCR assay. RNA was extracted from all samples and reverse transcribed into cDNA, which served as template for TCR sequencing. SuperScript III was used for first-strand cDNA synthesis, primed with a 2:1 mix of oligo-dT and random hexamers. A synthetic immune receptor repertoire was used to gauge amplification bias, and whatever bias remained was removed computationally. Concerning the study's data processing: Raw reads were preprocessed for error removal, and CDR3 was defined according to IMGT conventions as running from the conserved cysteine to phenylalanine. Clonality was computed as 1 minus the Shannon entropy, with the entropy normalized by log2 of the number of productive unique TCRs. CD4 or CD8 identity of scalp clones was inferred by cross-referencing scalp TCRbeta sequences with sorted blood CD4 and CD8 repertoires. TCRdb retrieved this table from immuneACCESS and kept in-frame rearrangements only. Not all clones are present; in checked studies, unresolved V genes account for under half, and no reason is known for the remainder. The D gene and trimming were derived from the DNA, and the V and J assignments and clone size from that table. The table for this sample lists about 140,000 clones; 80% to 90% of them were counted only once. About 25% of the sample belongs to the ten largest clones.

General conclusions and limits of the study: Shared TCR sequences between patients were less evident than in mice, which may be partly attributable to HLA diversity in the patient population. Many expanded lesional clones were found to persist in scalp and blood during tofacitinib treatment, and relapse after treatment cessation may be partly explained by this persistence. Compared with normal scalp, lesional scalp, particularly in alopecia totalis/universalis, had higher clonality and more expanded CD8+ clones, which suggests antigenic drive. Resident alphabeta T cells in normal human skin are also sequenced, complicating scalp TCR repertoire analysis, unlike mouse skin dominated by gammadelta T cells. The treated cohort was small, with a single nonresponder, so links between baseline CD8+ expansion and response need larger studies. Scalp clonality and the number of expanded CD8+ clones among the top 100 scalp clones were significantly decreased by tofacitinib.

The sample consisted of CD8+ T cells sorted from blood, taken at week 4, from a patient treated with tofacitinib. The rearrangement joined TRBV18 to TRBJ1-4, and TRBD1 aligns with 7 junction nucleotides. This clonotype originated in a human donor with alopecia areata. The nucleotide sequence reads TGTGCCAGCTCACCACCACGACAGGGTAATGAAAAACTGTTTTTT. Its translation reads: CASSPPRQGNEKLFF.